This TCR beta chain was captured in a study of shared clonotypes between healthy human individuals. This CDR3 region has 15 residues. V was shortened by 2 bases and J by 4 bases, with 14 bases between the two germline ends. Germline CDR1 reads SGHTA; CDR2 reads FQGNSA. In this sample, this clone turned up once. Method: immunoSEQ multiplex PCR; TCRdb's copy keeps in-frame clones and lacks some. This repertoire shows roughly 2 million clones, roughly 94% found once; its top ten account for 0.13%. This chain uses TRBV7-2 with TRBJ1-1, with D possibly matching TRBD1 (6 bases). The sample was naive CD4+ T cells sorted from blood. Subset noted: CD45RA+ positively selected. The clonotype originates from a young man in good health. The CDR3 region has the DNA TGTGCCAGCAGCTTATATGGGGCGGGGGCCACTGAAGCTTTCTTT. It yields the protein CASSLYGAGATEAFF.